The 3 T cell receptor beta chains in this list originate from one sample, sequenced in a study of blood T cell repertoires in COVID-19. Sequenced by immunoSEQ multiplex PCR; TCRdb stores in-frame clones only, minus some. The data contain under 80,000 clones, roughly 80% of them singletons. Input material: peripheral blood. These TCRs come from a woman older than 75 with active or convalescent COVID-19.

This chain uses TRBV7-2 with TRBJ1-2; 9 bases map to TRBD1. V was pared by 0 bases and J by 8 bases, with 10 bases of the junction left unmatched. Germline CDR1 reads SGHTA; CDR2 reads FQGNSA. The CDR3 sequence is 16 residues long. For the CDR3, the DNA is TGTGCCAGCAGCTTAGCTTACAGGGGGCAGGGGGGAGGCTACACCTTC. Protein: CASSLAYRGQGGGYTF. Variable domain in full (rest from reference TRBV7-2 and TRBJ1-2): GAGVSQSPSNKVTEKGKDVELRCDPISGHTALYWYRQSLGQGLEFLIYFQGNSAPDKSGLPSDRFSAERTGGSVSTLTIQRTQQEDSAVYLCASSLAYRGQGGGYTFGSGTRLTVV.

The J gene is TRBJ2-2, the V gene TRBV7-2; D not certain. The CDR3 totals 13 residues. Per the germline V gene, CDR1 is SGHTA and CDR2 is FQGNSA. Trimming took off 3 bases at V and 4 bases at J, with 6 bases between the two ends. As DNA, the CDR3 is TGTGCCAGCAGCTTCAGGTTCACCGGGGAGCTGTTTTTT. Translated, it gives CASSFRFTGELFF.

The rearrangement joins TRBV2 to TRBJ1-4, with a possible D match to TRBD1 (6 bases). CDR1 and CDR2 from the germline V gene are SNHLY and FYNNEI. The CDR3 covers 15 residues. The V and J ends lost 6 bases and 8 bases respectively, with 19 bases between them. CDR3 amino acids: CASRPGQMEGEKLFF. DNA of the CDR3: TGTGCCAGCAGACCCGGACAGATGGAAGGGGAAAAACTGTTTTTT. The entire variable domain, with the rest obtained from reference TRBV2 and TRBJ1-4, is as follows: EPEVTQTPSHQVTQMGQEVILRCVPISNHLYFYWYRQILGQKVEFLVSFYNNEISEKSEIFDDQFSVERPDGSNFTLKIRSTKLEDSAMYFCASRPGQMEGEKLFFGSGTQLSVL.